This T cell receptor (beta chain) was identified during a study of blood T cell repertoires in COVID-19. CDR3 length: 16 amino acids. The ends were cut back, 1 base at V and 2 bases at J, with 11 bases in the middle. Germline V lookup: CDR1 MGHRA, CDR2 YSYEKL. Only in-frame clones appear in the TCRdb table, and some are missing; sequencing was by immunoSEQ multiplex PCR. This sample carries 200,000 to 250,000 clones, approximately 78% of them seen once, and the ten largest clones take 5.2%. The TCR originated in a woman in her sixties or seventies with COVID-19, enrolled during active disease. This chain connects TRBV4-1 to TRBJ1-4; D is perhaps TRBD1 (5 bases). Sequencing input: peripheral blood. Here the CDR3 DNA reads TGCGCCAGCAGCCAAGGCGGGGCGCGGACTAATGAAAAACTGTTTTTT. Its translation is CASSQGGARTNEKLFF.